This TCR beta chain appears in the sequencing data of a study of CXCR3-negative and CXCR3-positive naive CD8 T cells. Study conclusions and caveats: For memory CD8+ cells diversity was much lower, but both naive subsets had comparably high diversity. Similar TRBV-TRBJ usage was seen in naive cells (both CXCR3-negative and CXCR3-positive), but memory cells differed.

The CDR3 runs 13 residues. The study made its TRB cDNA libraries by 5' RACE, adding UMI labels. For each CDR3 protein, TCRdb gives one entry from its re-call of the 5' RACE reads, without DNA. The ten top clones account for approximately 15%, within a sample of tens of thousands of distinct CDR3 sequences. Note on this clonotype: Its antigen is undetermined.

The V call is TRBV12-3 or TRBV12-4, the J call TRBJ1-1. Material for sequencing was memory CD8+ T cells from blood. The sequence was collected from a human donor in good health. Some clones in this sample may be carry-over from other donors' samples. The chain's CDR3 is CASSLGDYTEAFF.